Below, 22 T cell receptor beta chains from the same sample are listed, as sequenced in a study of blood T cell repertoires in COVID-19 (dated by TCRdb to 2019 to 2021). The method behind the library was the immunoSEQ multiplex PCR assay. This immuneACCESS table, as held by TCRdb, lists in-frame sequences with V and J called but not all clones. Of the missing ones, under half trace to an unresolved V gene in checked studies; the others have no known cause. In all, the sample holds some 270,000 clones, and about nine tenths of those were seen once. Approximately 4% of the sample belongs to the ten largest clones. The sequencing input was PBMCs or T cells enriched from blood (not recorded which). The receptors were gathered from a woman aged 25 to 39 with acute COVID-19.

The chain uses TRBV24-1 and TRBJ2-1; a possible D gene is TRBD2 (6 bases). V was pared by 0 bases and J by 4 bases, with 12 bases between. This CDR3 contains 16 residues. Germline V lookup: CDR1 KGHDR, CDR2 SFDVKD. The CDR3 sequence is CATSDLRGGAYNEQFF. The CDR3 region has the DNA TGTGCCACCAGTGATTTGCGTGGCGGGGCTTACAATGAGCAGTTCTTC.

A single count supports this clone. The chain carries TRBV6-5 and TRBJ1-1, with a weak D call TRBD1 (5 bases). V was trimmed by 2 bases and J by 1 base, leaving 5 bases between them. The CDR3 consists of 13 residues. The germline CDR1 and CDR2 sequences are MNHEY and SVGAGI. CDR3 nucleotide sequence: TGTGCCAGCAGTTACGGACAGAACACTGAAGCTTTCTTT. Protein: CASSYGQNTEAFF.

The chain links TRBV7-6 to TRBJ2-7, with a possible D match to TRBD2 (5 bases). The V end was cut by 2 bases, the J end by 3 bases, with 14 bases between. The germline gives CDR1 SGHVS, CDR2 FNYEAQ. The CDR3 totals 15 residues. CDR3 DNA: TGTGCCAGCAGCTTACTCAGCGGCAGTGGCTACGAGCAGTACTTC. Protein product: CASSLLSGSGYEQYF. The complete variable domain, with remaining parts taken from reference TRBV7-6 and TRBJ2-7, reads GAGVSQSPRYKVTKRGQDVALRCDPISGHVSLYWYRQALGQGPEFLTYFNYEAQQDKSGLPNDRFSAERPEGSISTLTIQRTEQRDSAMYRCASSLLSGSGYEQYFGPGTRLTVT.

The CDR3 DNA follows: TGTGCCAGCAGCCAGCCTAGGAGGGAACACGTTAATGAAAAACTGTTTTTT. It specifies CASSQPRREHVNEKLFF. This chain connects TRBV14 to TRBJ1-4; D is uncertain. The V end lost 3 bases, the J end lost 4 bases, and 18 bases lay between the germline ends. This CDR3 contains 17 residues. The germline gives CDR1 SGHDN, CDR2 FVKESK.

The V and J genes are TRBV6-4 and TRBJ2-7; a possible D gene is TRBD1 (5 bases). V shed 3 bases and J shed 3 bases, with 18 bases lying between them. This CDR3 is built from 16 residues. Germline V gives CDR1 MRHNA, CDR2 SNTAGT. The CDR3 region is CASSDGKGANLYEQYF. In nucleotides, the CDR3 is TGTGCCAGCAGTGATGGGAAAGGGGCGAACCTCTACGAGCAGTACTTC.

The CDR3 spells CATAVFGTKNTGELFF. For the CDR3, the DNA is TGTGCCACCGCCGTGTTCGGGACAAAAAACACCGGGGAGCTGTTTTTT. The V and J genes are TRBV14 and TRBJ2-2; a possible D gene is TRBD1 (6 bases). Germline V gene sequence: CDR1 SGHDN, CDR2 FVKESK. The CDR3 is 16 amino acids. The germline V and J ends were trimmed by 10 bases and 2 bases, with 20 bases remaining between them.

This clone was counted a single time. The V call is TRBV6-5, the J call TRBJ2-7; 11 bases are shared with TRBD2. V was pared by 0 bases and J by 6 bases, with 7 bases of the junction left unmatched. This CDR3 spans 16 amino acids. The V gene's germline CDR1 is MNHEY and CDR2 SVGAGI. CDR3 sequence: CASSYSISGRGSEQYF. The CDR3 DNA reads TGTGCCAGCAGTTACTCAATTAGCGGGAGGGGTAGCGAGCAGTACTTC.

The CDR3 is CASSRQTGESYEQYF. CDR3 bases: TGTGCCAGCTCACGTCAGACAGGGGAATCTTACGAGCAGTACTTC. The chain couples TRBV18 to TRBJ2-7; 8 bases are a match to TRBD1. V was pared by 4 bases and J by 4 bases, with 9 bases of the junction left unmatched. The CDR3 length is 15 residues. The V gene's germline CDR1 is KGHSH and CDR2 LQKENI.

The rearrangement joins TRBV28 to TRBJ2-5, with 7 nucleotides matching TRBD1. CDR1 and CDR2 (germline): MDHEN, SYDVKM. V shed 6 bases and J 3 bases; nucleotides not matched to a gene: 4. The length of the CDR3 is 13 residues. The CDR3: CASSEGAEETQYF. DNA of the CDR3: TGTGCCAGCAGCGAGGGGGCCGAAGAGACCCAGTACTTC.

The chain is built from TRBV11-2 and TRBJ2-6; D is uncertain. V was cut by 0 bases and J by 0 bases, with 3 bases left in between. The CDR3 loop spans 15 amino acids. The germline CDR1 and CDR2 sequences are SGHAT and FQNNGV. The CDR3 here is CASSLDLSGANVLTF. The CDR3 nucleotides are TGTGCCAGCAGCTTAGATCTCTCTGGGGCCAACGTCCTGACTTTC.

This clone appeared a few times. V and J are TRBV5-8 and TRBJ2-7; possibly TRBD1 for D (6 bases). Germline V gene lookup returns CDR1 SGHTS and CDR2 YDEGEE. The CDR3 extends over 15 amino acids. Trimming took 2 bases from V and 6 from J, leaving 18 bases between them. Written as DNA, the CDR3 is TGTGCCAGCAGCTTCCTATCTTCAGGGGCCCGCGAGCAGTACTTC. It codes for CASSFLSSGAREQYF.

V usage is TRBV19 and J usage is TRBJ2-6; a weak D match, TRBD2 (5 bases). Looked up from germline, CDR1 is LNHDA and CDR2 is SQIVND (reference sequence). The CDR3 runs 15 residues. The V and J ends lost 3 bases and 3 bases respectively, with 9 bases between them. The CDR3 here is CASSITGNGANVLTF. The CDR3, as DNA: TGTGCCAGTAGTATTACGGGGAATGGGGCCAACGTCCTGACTTTC. The full variable domain, with the rest looked up from reference TRBV19 and TRBJ2-6, is DGGITQSPKYLFRKEGQNVTLSCEQNLNHDAMYWYRQDPGQGLRLIYYSQIVNDFQKGDIAEGYSVSREKKESFPLTVTSAQKNPTAFYLCASSITGNGANVLTFGAGSRLTVL.

This chain connects TRBV27 to TRBJ2-2, with 9 nucleotides matching TRBD2. V was clipped by 4 bases and J by 4 bases; unmatched bases: 13. This CDR3 is built from 18 residues. CDR1 is MNHEY, CDR2 SMNVEV, per germline (reference sequence). CDR3 nucleotide sequence: TGTGCCAGCAGTTCCATATCAATTAGCGGGAGTAGCACCGGGGAGCTGTTTTTT. Its protein is CASSSISISGSSTGELFF.

The chain combines TRBV10-3 with TRBJ2-7, with TRBD1 as a possible D gene (5 bases). Germline loops: CDR1 ENHRY, CDR2 SYGVKD. The CDR3 length is 15 residues. Trimming removed 3 bases at V and 6 bases at J, with 18 bases between. CDR3: CAISEMSSSGAEQYF. CDR3 coding DNA: TGTGCCATCAGTGAAATGTCCTCATCTGGGGCCGAGCAGTACTTC.

The table lists this clone with a count of one. V is TRBV5-1 and J is TRBJ2-2; 11 bases fit TRBD2. The germline gives CDR1 SGHRS, CDR2 YFSETQ. The CDR3 sequence is 18 residues long. Trimming at V came to 2 bases and at J to 5 bases, leaving 11 bases not matched to a gene. DNA for the CDR3: TGCGCCAGCAGCTTAACAACACCTGGACTAGCGGGTACCGGGGAGCTGTTTTTT. It codes for CASSLTTPGLAGTGELFF.

For the CDR3, the DNA is TGTGCCAGCAGCCCGGGACTAGCGGGAGGGCCGGGAGGGGACGAGCAGTACTTC. It is translated as CASSPGLAGGPGGDEQYF. This chain uses TRBV4-2 with TRBJ2-7; 16 positions agree with TRBD2. The V and J ends lost 4 bases and 5 bases, in that order; junction bases with no gene match: 11. The CDR3 has 18 residues. Germline V lookup: CDR1 LGHNA, CDR2 YNFKEQ.

The chain uses TRBV18 and TRBJ2-6, with D maybe TRBD1 (5 bases). The germline V gene has CDR1 KGHSH and CDR2 LQKENI. Trimming removed 4 bases from V and 0 bases from J, with 7 bases in between. The CDR3 loop spans 15 amino acids. The CDR3 sequence: CASSLQGSGANVLTF. As DNA, the CDR3 is TGTGCCAGCTCACTTCAGGGCTCTGGGGCCAACGTCCTGACTTTC.

The chain is built from TRBV24-1 and TRBJ1-2; possibly TRBD1 for D (6 bases). V lost 1 base and J lost 4, with 9 bases in between. From germline, CDR1 is KGHDR and CDR2 SFDVKD. The CDR3 length is 14 residues. The DNA of the CDR3 is TGTGCCACCAGTGATTTTTCCAGGGGCTATGGCTACACCTTC. Encoded protein: CATSDFSRGYGYTF.

The chain carries TRBV27 and TRBJ1-1; 9 bases are shared with TRBD1. V gave up 6 bases and J gave up 4 bases; unmatched junction bases: 3. The length of the CDR3 is 13 residues. Germline lookup yields CDR1 MNHEY and CDR2 SMNVEV (reference sequence). The CDR3 protein is CASRQTGGTEAFF. The DNA of the CDR3 is TGTGCCAGCAGACAGACAGGGGGCACTGAAGCTTTCTTT.

The chain is built from TRBV11-3 and TRBJ2-2; 7 bases line up with TRBD2. This CDR3 region has 16 residues. V dropped 5 bases and J dropped 4; count of bases not matched to a gene: 10. Germline CDR1 and CDR2: SGHNT and YENEEA. In DNA, the CDR3 is TGTGCCAGCAGCCCCCCGGCGGGAGAATCCACCGGGGAGCTGTTTTTT. The encoded protein is CASSPPAGESTGELFF.

This chain joins TRBV5-6 and TRBJ1-6; the D gene is possibly TRBD1 (6 bases). The V end lost 2 bases, the J end lost 7 bases, and 13 bases lay between the germline ends. CDR1 and CDR2 (germline): SGHDT, YYEEEE. The CDR3 spans 15 residues. The CDR3 here is CASSFRDRTNSPLHF. The CDR3, as DNA: TGTGCCAGCAGCTTCCGCGACAGGACCAATTCACCCCTCCACTTT.

The V gene is TRBV5-1, the J gene TRBJ2-2, with no clear D. This CDR3 is 13 amino acids long. The ends were cut back, 3 bases at V and 6 bases at J, with 9 bases in the middle. Germline V gene data show CDR1 as SGHRS and CDR2 as YFSETQ. CDR3 nucleotide sequence: TGCGCCAGCAGCTCTGGCCTCTCCGGGGAGCTGTTTTTT. This gives the protein CASSSGLSGELFF.